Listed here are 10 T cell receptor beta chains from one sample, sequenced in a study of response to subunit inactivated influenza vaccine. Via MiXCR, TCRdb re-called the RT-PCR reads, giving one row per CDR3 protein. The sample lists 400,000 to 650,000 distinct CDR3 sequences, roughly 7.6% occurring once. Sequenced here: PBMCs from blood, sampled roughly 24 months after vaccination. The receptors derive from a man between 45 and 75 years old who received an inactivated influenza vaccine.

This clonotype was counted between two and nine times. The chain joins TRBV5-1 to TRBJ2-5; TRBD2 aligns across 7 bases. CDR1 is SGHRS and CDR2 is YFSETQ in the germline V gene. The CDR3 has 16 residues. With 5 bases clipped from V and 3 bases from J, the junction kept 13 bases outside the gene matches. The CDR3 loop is CASSEAVRAGEETQYF. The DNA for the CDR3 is TGCGCCAGCAGTGAGGCGGTTAGGGCGGGAGAAGAGACCCAGTACTTC.

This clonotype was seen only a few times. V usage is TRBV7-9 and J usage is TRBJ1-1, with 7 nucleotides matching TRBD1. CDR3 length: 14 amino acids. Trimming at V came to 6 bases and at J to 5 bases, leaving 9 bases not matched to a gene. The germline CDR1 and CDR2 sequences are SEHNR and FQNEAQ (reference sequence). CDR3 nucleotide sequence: TGTGCCAGCAGTAATACAGGGGCGAGAACTGAAGCTTTCTTT. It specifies CASSNTGARTEAFF.

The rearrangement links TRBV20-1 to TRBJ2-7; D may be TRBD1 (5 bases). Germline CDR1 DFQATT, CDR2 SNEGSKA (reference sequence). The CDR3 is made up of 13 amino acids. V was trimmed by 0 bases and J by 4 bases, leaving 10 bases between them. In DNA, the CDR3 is TGCAGTGCTAGAGAGGCAGGGTCTTACGAGCAGTACTTC. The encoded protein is CSAREAGSYEQYF.

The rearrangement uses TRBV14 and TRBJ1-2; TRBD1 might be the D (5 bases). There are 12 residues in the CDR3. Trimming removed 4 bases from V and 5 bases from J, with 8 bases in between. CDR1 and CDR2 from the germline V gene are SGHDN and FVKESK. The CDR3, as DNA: TGTGCCAGCAGCCTAGGGGAATATGGCTACACCTTC. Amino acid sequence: CASSLGEYGYTF. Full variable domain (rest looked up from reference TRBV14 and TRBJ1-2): EAGVTQFPSHSVIEKGQTVTLRCDPISGHDNLYWYRRVMGKEIKFLLHFVKESKQDESGMPNNRFLAERTGGTYSTLKVQPAELEDSGVYFCASSLGEYGYTFGSGTRLTVV.

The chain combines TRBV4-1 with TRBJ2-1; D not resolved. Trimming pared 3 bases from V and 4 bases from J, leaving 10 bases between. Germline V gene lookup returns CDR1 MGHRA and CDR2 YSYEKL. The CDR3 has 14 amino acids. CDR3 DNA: TGCGCCAGCAGCCAGGAAGGGAATTACAATGAGCAGTTCTTC. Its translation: CASSQEGNYNEQFF.

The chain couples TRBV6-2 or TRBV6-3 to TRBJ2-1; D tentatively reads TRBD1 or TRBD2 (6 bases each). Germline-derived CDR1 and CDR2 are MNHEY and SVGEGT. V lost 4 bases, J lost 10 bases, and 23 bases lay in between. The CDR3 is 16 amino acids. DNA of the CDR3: TGTGCCAGCAGTTTCGGCAGGGACCTGAGAGGGGGGGAGCAGTTCTTC. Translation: CASSFGRDLRGGEQFF.

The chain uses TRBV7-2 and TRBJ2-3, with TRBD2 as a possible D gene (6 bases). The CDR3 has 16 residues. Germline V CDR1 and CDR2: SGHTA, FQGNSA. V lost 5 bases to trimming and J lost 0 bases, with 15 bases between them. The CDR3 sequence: CASSPPNSGSTDTQYF. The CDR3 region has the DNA TGTGCCAGCAGCCCTCCGAATAGCGGCAGCACAGATACGCAGTATTTT.

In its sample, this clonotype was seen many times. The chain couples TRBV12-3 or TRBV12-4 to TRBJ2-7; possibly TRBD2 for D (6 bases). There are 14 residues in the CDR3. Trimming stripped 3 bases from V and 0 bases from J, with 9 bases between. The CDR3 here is CASSLSGFSYEQYF. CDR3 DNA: TGTGCCAGCAGTTTGAGCGGGTTCTCCTACGAGCAGTACTTC.

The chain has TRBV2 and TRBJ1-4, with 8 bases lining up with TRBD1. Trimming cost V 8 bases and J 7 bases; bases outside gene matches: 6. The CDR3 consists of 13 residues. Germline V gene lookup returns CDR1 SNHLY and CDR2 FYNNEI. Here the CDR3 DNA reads TGTGCCAGCCGCAGGGGGCAGGGTGAAAAACTGTTTTTT. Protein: CASRRGQGEKLFF.

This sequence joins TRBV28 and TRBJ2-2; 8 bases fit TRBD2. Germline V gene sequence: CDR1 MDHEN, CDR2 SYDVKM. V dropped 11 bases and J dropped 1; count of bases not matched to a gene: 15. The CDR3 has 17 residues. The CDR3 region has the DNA TGTGCCGGCGGCCCCCCCAGCGGGAGAGGGAACACCGGGGAGCTGTTTTTT. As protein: CAGGPPSGRGNTGELFF.